This TCR beta chain came from a study of T-cell reconstitution after alpha-beta-depleted transplantation in children listed by TCRdb under 2016. A note on the overall study: T-cell immune reconstitution after TCRalphabeta/CD19-depleted allogeneic hematopoietic cell transplantation in children was quantitatively tracked in the study by means of TCR repertoire profiling. Summary of the overall study and its limitations: The high TCRbeta diversity at day 60 in some patients was ascribed to recipient T cells and intrathymic progenitors that had survived conditioning. Over the following months the frequencies of hyperexpanded clones went down, and after one year T-cell counts and TCRbeta diversity were mostly credited to newly produced T cells. About two months after transplant, the apparently early recovery of alphabetaT-cell counts reportedly depended on just several hundred clones that had expanded rapidly and came from non-depleted graft cells.

There are a few counts of this clonotype. Its antigen target is currently unknown. Base qualities are not at hand, and no much larger clone is one base apart. Library preparation was by PCR. The sequencing machine was an Illumina HiSeq 2500. TCR libraries were prepared with molecular barcoding, using unique molecular identifiers to normalize TCRbeta repertoire quantification. In-frame beta chains were kept once TCRdb had trimmed the public reads at Q25 with fastp and called clones with MiXCR. When rows share a CDR3 protein, they turn into one entry using the most common DNA and genes. This sample has fewer than 700,000 distinct CDR3 sequences in its table, and 10% to 15% of those were observed once. The ten biggest clones cover 2% to 2.5% of the sample. This sample's treatment or condition label indicates: allogeneic hematopoietic cell transplantation with graft depleted of TCRalphabeta T cells and CD19 B cells. The transplant recipients were children given TCRalphabeta/CD19-depleted allogeneic hematopoietic cell grafts.

Trimming removed 6 bases from V and 4 bases from J, leaving 19 bases between the germline ends. The CDR3 spans 14 residues, from the cysteine through the phenylalanine. CDR3 DNA only is kept here, 42 bases in frame from base 1. The germline V gene supplies CDR1 SQVTM and CDR2 ANQGSEA. Recombination joined TRBV29-1 with TRBJ2-7; too little of a D gene remains to name it. This receptor was taken from a male patient younger than 18 who had a stem cell transplant for acute myeloid leukemia, so the T cells may come from the graft donor. This material consisted of PBMCs, mostly from graft donor cells, taken 360 days after TCRalphabeta/CD19-depleted stem cell transplant. The DNA sequence is given as TGCAGCGTACTGCGACTCACTCCGCCGTACGAGCAGTACTTC. This codes for CSVLRLTPPYEQYF.